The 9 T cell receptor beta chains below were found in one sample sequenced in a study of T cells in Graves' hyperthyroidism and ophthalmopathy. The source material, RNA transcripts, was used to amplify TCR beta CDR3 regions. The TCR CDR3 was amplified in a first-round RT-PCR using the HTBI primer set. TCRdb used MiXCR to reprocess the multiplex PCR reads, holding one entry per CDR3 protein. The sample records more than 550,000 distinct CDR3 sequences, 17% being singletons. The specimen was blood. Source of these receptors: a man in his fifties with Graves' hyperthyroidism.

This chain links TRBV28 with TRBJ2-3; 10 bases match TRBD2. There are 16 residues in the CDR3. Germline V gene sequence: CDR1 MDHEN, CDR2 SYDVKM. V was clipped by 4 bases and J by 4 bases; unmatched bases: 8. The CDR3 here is CASSSTGTSDSDTQYF. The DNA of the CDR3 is TGTGCCAGCAGTTCGACCGGGACTAGCGATTCAGATACGCAGTATTTT.

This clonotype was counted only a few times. In nucleotides, the CDR3 is TGTGCCAGCAGTTGGTCCGACAGGGGGTTGTACGAGCAGTACTTC. Translated: CASSWSDRGLYEQYF. V usage is TRBV6-5 and J usage is TRBJ2-7; 9 positions match TRBD1. The germline V gene encodes CDR1 MNHEY and CDR2 SVGAGI. CDR3 length equals 15 residues. Unmatched junction bases numbered 8, after V lost 4 bases and J lost 4 bases.

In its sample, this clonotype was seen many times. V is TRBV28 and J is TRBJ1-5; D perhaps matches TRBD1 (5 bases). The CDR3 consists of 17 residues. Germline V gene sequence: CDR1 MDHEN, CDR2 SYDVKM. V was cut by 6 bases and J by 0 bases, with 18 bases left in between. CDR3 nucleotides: TGTGCCAGCAGATATGGGGGTGTGAGGGGTAGCAATCAGCCCCAGCATTTT. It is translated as CASRYGGVRGSNQPQHF.

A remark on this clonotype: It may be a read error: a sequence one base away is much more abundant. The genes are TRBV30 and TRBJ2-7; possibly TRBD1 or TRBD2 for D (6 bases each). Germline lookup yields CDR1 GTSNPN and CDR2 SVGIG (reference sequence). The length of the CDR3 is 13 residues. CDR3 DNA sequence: TGTTCCTGGAGTGTAACGGGGGCGAACGAGCAGTACTTC. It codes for CSWSVTGANEQYF.

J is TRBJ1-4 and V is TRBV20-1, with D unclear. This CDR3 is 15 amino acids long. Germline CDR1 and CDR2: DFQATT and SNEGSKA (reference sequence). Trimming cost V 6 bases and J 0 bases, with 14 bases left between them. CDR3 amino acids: CSAVETESTNEKLFF. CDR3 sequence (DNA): TGCAGTGCAGTCGAAACGGAATCAACTAATGAAAAACTGTTTTTT.

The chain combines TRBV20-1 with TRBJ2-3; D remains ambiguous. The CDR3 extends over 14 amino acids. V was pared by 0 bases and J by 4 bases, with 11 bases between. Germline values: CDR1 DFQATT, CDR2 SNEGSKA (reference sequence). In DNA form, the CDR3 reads TGCAGTGCTAGAGATCCCCGGGCCGCAGATACGCAGTATTTT. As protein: CSARDPRAADTQYF.

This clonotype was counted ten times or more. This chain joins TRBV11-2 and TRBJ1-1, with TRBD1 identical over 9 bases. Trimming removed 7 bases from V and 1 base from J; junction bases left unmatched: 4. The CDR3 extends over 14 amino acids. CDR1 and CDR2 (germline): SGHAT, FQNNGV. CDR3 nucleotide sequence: TGTGCCAGCATCTTGGACAGGGGGAACACTGAAGCTTTCTTT. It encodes CASILDRGNTEAFF.

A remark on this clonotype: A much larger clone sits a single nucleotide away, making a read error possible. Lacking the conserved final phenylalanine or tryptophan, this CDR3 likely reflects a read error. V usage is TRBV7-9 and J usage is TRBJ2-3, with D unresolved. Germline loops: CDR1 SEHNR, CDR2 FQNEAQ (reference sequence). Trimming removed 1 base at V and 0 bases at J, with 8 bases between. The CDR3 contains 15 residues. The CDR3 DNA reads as TGTGCCAGCAGCTTAGGCCTGTTTAGCACAGATACGCAGTATTAT. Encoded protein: CASSLGLFSTDTQYY.

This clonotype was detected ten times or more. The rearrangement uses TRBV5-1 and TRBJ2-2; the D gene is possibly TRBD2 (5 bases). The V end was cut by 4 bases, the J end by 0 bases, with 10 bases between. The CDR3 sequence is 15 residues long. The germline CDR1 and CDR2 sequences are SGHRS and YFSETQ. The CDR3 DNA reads TGCGCCAGCAGCGGAGGAGCCGCGAACACCGGGGAGCTGTTTTTT. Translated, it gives CASSGGAANTGELFF.